These T cell receptor beta chains were read from a single sample in a study of T cell repertoires in cytomegalovirus infection. TCRdb passed the reads through MiXCR, listing each CDR3 protein once. The sample lists 750,000 to 950,000 distinct CDR3 sequences, about 28% occurring once. No antigen has been identified for these receptors. Here the sequenced sample was cultured CD8+ T cells from PBMCs, taken from culture after CMV antigen stimulation. The receptors originated from a human donor in good health (CMV status not recorded). Some clones in this sample may be carry-over from other donors' samples. Each CDR3 is given with its conserved first and last residue. D genes are given only for firm matches. Clone size is shown for a subset of rows, as once, few, many or a class of expanded clone.

V	D	J	size	CDR3	DNA
TRBV9	NA	TRBJ2-3	few	CASNPGLATSTDTQYF	TGTGCCAGCAATCCCGGGCTGGCGACTAGCACAGATACGCAGTATTTT
TRBV4-1	NA	TRBJ1-3	NA	CASSSIGLLSGNTIYF	TGCGCCAGCAGCTCAATAGGACTGCTCTCTGGAAACACCATATATTTT
TRBV7-9	NA	TRBJ1-2	few	CASSGQWGGADYGYTF	TGTGCCAGCAGCGGCCAGTGGGGGGGCGCCGACTATGGCTACACCTTC
TRBV7-9	NA	TRBJ2-1	few	CASSLLASHNEQFF	TGTGCCAGCAGCCTGCTAGCCAGCCACAATGAGCAGTTCTTC
TRBV6-1	NA	TRBJ2-1	many	CASSVWTLSSYNEQFF	TGTGCCAGCAGTGTCTGGACTTTGAGCTCCTACAATGAGCAGTTCTTC
TRBV12-3/TRBV12-4	TRBD2	TRBJ2-3	NA	CASSPGLAAADTQYF	TGTGCCAGCAGCCCCGGACTAGCGGCGGCAGATACGCAGTATTTT
TRBV7-7	NA	TRBJ2-1	many	CASSLGPSPNNEQFF	TGTGCTAGCAGCTTAGGCCCTAGCCCTAACAATGAGCAGTTCTTC
TRBV6-2/TRBV6-3	TRBD1	TRBJ1-2	NA	CASSYGQGDNGYTF	TGTGCCAGCAGTTACGGGCAGGGGGACAATGGCTACACCTTC
TRBV7-9	TRBD1	TRBJ1-4	many	CASSPRTGGNEKLFF	TGTGCCAGCAGCCCCCGGACAGGGGGGAATGAAAAACTGTTTTTT
TRBV27	NA	TRBJ2-3	few	CASPPSFRPGRSDTQYF	TGTGCCAGCCCCCCCAGTTTTCGTCCGGGAAGGTCAGATACGCAGTATTTT
TRBV6-5	TRBD1	TRBJ1-2	few	CASSFRRGTGFDYGYTF	TGTGCCAGCAGTTTTCGTCGGGGGACAGGTTTCGACTATGGCTACACCTTC
TRBV6-6	TRBD1	TRBJ1-1	once	CASTGDRWRGNTEAFF	TGTGCCAGCACCGGGGACAGGTGGAGGGGAAACACTGAAGCTTTCTTT
TRBV7-7	NA	TRBJ2-1	NA	CASSDLRAGYNEQFF	TGTGCTAGCAGCGATCTCCGAGCAGGTTACAATGAGCAGTTCTTC
TRBV14	NA	TRBJ1-1	NA	CASSQGGKTEAFF	TGTGCCAGCAGCCAGGGGGGGAAAACTGAAGCTTTCTTT
TRBV6-5	TRBD1	TRBJ2-5	NA	CASSSTNRGLQETQYF	TGTGCCAGCAGTTCCACAAACAGGGGGCTGCAAGAGACCCAGTACTTC
TRBV19	NA	TRBJ1-5	NA	CASSIIGAHGAQHF	TGTGCCAGTAGTATAATAGGGGCCCACGGAGCCCAGCATTTT
TRBV20-1	NA	TRBJ2-1	few	CSARDGAVWRGPHNEQFF	TGCAGTGCTAGAGATGGGGCCGTTTGGCGGGGGCCCCACAATGAGCAGTTCTTC
TRBV7-8	TRBD2	TRBJ2-1	NA	CASSHPTSGGDNEQFF	TGTGCCAGCAGCCACCCGACTAGCGGGGGTGATAATGAGCAGTTCTTC
TRBV7-9	TRBD2	TRBJ2-1	NA	CASSPPVKSGGPNYNEQFF	TGTGCCAGCAGCCCGCCGGTGAAAAGCGGGGGGCCTAACTACAATGAGCAGTTCTTC
TRBV7-9	TRBD2	TRBJ2-1	many	CASSQTSGGDNEQFF	TGTGCCAGCAGCCAAACTAGCGGGGGGGACAATGAGCAGTTCTTC
TRBV19	NA	TRBJ1-3	NA	CASSISQTSSGNTIYF	TGTGCCAGTAGTATTTCCCAGACGAGCTCTGGAAACACCATATATTTT
TRBV7-6	NA	TRBJ1-1	few	CASSLGSTGNTEAFF	TGTGCCAGCAGCTTGGGGTCGACAGGAAACACTGAAGCTTTCTTT